The 15 T cell receptor beta chains presented below share a single source sample, sequenced in a study of blood T cell repertoires in COVID-19 (dated by TCRdb to between 2020 and 2021). Library creation used the immunoSEQ multiplex PCR assay. TCRdb re-hosts the immuneACCESS table, in-frame sequences only. Its copies lack some clones; in the studies checked, an unresolved V gene accounts for under half of them, and the cause for the rest is not known. The sample data list about 210,000 clones, and 88% of these were observed just once. The ten biggest clones cover roughly 1.5% of the sample. The specimen sequenced was peripheral blood. The receptors come from a man younger than 30 with active or convalescent COVID-19.

This chain uses TRBV5-5 with TRBJ2-7; 8 bases line up with TRBD1. CDR1 SGHKS and CDR2 YYEKEE come from the germline V gene (reference sequence). V lost 5 bases and J lost 2; bases outside the gene matches: 9. This CDR3 has 15 residues. The CDR3 DNA is TGTGCCAGCAGACGCTCCGGGACAGGACCCTACGAGCAGTACTTC. Its protein product is CASRRSGTGPYEQYF.

Only a few counts were recorded for this clone. The chain recombines TRBV4-3 with TRBJ2-7; no firm D call. Trimming removed 1 base at V and 3 bases at J, with 10 bases between. The CDR3 has 14 residues. CDR1 is LGHNA, CDR2 YSLEER, per germline. The DNA of the CDR3 is TGCGCCAGCAGCCAAGCCCGAGACATCTACGAGCAGTACTTC. It encodes CASSQARDIYEQYF.

This clone was counted a single time. V is TRBV6-5 and J is TRBJ1-3; maybe TRBD1 (5 bases). V shed 0 bases and J shed 4 bases, with 13 bases lying between them. Germline V gene sequence: CDR1 MNHEY, CDR2 SVGAGI. This CDR3 is 16 amino acids long. CDR3 region: CASSYSGPSAGNTIYF. The CDR3 region has the DNA TGTGCCAGCAGTTACTCGGGGCCCTCGGCGGGAAACACCATATATTTT.

This clone has only one observation. The rearrangement uses TRBV19 and TRBJ1-6; a weak D match, TRBD1 (5 bases). This CDR3 is 19 amino acids long. Germline values: CDR1 LNHDA, CDR2 SQIVND (reference sequence). V lost 3 bases to trimming and J lost 4 bases, with 22 bases between them. The CDR3 DNA reads TGTGCCAGTAGTATTAGGCCCGGGCCGCGACAGTCATATAATTCACCCCTCCACTTT. This encodes CASSIRPGPRQSYNSPLHF.

The chain joins TRBV5-1 to TRBJ1-1; 9 bases map to TRBD1. Germline CDR1 is SGHRS and CDR2 is YFSETQ. The CDR3 has 15 amino acids. With V trimmed by 3 bases and J by 6 bases, 9 bases remained unmatched. The CDR3: CASSSRDRVSAEAFF. CDR3 in DNA: TGCGCCAGCAGCTCCCGGGACAGGGTAAGCGCTGAAGCTTTCTTT.

V and J are TRBV19 and TRBJ1-2; TRBD1 is a possible D gene (5 bases). From germline, CDR1 is LNHDA and CDR2 SQIVND (reference sequence). V dropped 4 bases and J dropped 5 bases, with 14 bases sitting between them. CDR3 length: 14 amino acids. The CDR3 nucleotides are TGTGCCAGTAGTAGAGACAGAGGCCAATATGGCTACACCTTC. Residues: CASSRDRGQYGYTF.

V gene TRBV6-5 combines with J gene TRBJ1-5; D is perhaps TRBD1 (5 bases). Trimming left V 2 bases short and J 6 bases short, with 11 bases between. CDR3 length: 14 residues. In germline, CDR1 is MNHEY, CDR2 SVGAGI. CDR3 region: CASSYGWGGQPQHF. In DNA, the CDR3 is TGTGCCAGCAGTTACGGTTGGGGGGGTCAGCCCCAGCATTTT.

In its sample, this clone was seen a few times. This sequence joins TRBV9 and TRBJ2-2; D might be TRBD1 (6 bases). The germline V and J ends were trimmed by 2 bases and 6 bases, with 11 bases remaining between them. This CDR3 is 14 amino acids long. Germline V gene sequence: CDR1 SGDLS, CDR2 YYNGEE. Here the CDR3 reads CASSVQGLAGELFF. CDR3 coding DNA: TGTGCCAGCAGCGTTCAGGGGCTGGCCGGGGAGCTGTTTTTT.

This sequence joins TRBV30 and TRBJ2-1; D may be TRBD2 (5 bases). The CDR3 length is 16 residues. The V gene's germline CDR1 is GTSNPN and CDR2 SVGIG (reference sequence). V shed 5 bases and J shed 0 bases, with 17 bases lying between them. CDR3 protein: CAWGRQRTSSYNEQFF. CDR3 in DNA: TGTGCCTGGGGCCGGCAGCGGACGAGCTCCTACAATGAGCAGTTCTTC.

The chain couples TRBV7-2 to TRBJ2-1; 8 bases match TRBD1. The CDR3 is 18 residues long. In germline, CDR1 is SGHTA, CDR2 FQGNSA. Trimming removed 0 bases from V and 4 bases from J; junction bases left unmatched: 11. CDR3 sequence reads: CASSLAGGGQGAYNEQFF. In DNA form, the CDR3 reads TGTGCCAGCAGCTTAGCCGGGGGAGGACAGGGCGCTTACAATGAGCAGTTCTTC.

The chain links TRBV3-1 (or the pseudogene TRBV3-2) to TRBJ2-6, with 8 bases fitting TRBD2. The germline V gene has CDR1 LGHDT and CDR2 YNNKEL (reference sequence). The trim removed 3 bases at V and 1 base at J, leaving 2 bases unmatched. This CDR3 is 16 amino acids long. CDR3 DNA: TGTGCCAGCAGCCACCGGGGGGGATCTGGGGCCAACGTCCTGACTTTC. As protein: CASSHRGGSGANVLTF.

The chain has TRBV27 and TRBJ1-2; 10 nucleotides match TRBD1. V dropped 4 bases and J dropped 8; count of bases not matched to a gene: 7. Germline-derived CDR1 and CDR2 are MNHEY and SMNVEV (reference sequence). CDR3 size: 14 residues. The CDR3: CASSSHRDRGGYTF. The CDR3 DNA reads TGTGCCAGCAGTTCCCACCGGGACAGGGGCGGCTACACCTTC.

The J gene is TRBJ2-1, the V gene TRBV5-4; 11 nucleotides line up with TRBD2. This CDR3 spans 17 amino acids. Germline V gives CDR1 SGHNT, CDR2 YYREEE (reference sequence). Trimming cost V 4 bases and J 10 bases; bases outside gene matches: 16. This CDR3 reads CASSKTIAGGQGGEQFF. CDR3 bases: TGTGCCAGCAGCAAGACGATAGCGGGAGGGCAGGGTGGCGAGCAGTTCTTC.

With regard to this clone: At one boundary the junction diverges from the germline segment, which might be a read error. The chain links TRBV10-3 to TRBJ2-3; TRBD1 might be the D (5 bases). Per germline, CDR1 ENHRY and CDR2 SYGVKD. The CDR3 is 11 amino acids. The CDR3 here is CAISAAAGFWF. The CDR3 DNA is TGTGCCATCAGCGCGGCGGCAGGGTTTTGGTTT.

This chain links TRBV27 with TRBJ2-7; possibly TRBD2 for D (5 bases). Between the trimmed V and J ends, which lost 4 bases and 11 bases, there was a span of 18 bases. This CDR3 is built from 13 residues. The germline V gene has CDR1 MNHEY and CDR2 SMNVEV (reference sequence). The CDR3: CASSWASSYSEYF. The CDR3 nucleotides are TGTGCCAGCAGTTGGGCTAGCAGTTATTCTGAGTACTTC.